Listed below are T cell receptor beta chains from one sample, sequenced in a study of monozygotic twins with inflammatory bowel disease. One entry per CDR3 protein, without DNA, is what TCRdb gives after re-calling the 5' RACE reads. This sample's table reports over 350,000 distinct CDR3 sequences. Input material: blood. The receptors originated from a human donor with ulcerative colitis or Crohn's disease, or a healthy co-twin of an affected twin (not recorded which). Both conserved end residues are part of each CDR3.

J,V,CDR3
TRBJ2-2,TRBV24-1,CATRSSGELFF
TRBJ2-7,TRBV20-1,CSCPRSQKGDEQYF
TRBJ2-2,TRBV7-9,CASSPDTNTGELFF
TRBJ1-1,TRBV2,CASRVGQGLPEAFF
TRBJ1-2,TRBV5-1,CASSSDRVYGYTF
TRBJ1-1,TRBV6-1,CASSPQVANTEAFF
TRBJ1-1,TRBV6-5,CASSYSWTGGEAFF
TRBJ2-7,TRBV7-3,CASSPRHGYEQYF
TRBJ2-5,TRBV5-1,CASNRDGGSETQYF
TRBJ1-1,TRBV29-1,CSVDEEDTEAFF
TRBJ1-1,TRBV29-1,CSVVVRGPTEAFF
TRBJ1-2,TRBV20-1,CSATKDSPSYGYTF
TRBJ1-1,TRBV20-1,CSARWDTDFAFF
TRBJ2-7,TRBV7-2,CASSLKGEVGQYF
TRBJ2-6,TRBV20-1,CSAPRSGANVLTF
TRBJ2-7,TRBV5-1,CASSIEPGQSSYEQYF
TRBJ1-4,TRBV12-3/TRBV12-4,CASSLQAGQLFF
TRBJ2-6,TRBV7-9,CASSLEGGGTNVLTF
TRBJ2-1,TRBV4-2,CASSQEPGGSYNEQFF
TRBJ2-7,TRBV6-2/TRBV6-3,CASISTVSSQEQYF
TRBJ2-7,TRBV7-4,CASSHTTGTGPYEQYF
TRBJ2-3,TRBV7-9,CASSSRSGGTTDTQYF
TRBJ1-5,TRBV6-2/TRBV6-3,CASSYRSGGQPQHF
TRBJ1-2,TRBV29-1,CSAKTGGTYGYTF
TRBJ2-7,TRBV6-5,CASSYSRRGFFEAYEQYF
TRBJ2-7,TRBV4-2,CASSQAVLGSHEQYF
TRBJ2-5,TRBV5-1,CASSSQTSMRRETQYF